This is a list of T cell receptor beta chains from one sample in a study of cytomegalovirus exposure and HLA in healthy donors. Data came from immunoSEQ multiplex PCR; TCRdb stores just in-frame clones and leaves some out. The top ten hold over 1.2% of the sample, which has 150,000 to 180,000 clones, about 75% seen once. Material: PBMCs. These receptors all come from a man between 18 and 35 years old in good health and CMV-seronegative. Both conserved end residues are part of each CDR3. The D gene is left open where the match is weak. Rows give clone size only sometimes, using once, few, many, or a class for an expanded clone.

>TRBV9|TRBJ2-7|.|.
CASSAPGSISREQYF
TGTGCCAGCAGCGCACCGGGTTCTATTTCCCGCGAGCAGTACTTC
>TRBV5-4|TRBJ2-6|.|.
CASSLPGSGANVLTF
TGTGCCAGCAGCTTGCCCGGGTCTGGGGCCAACGTCCTGACTTTC
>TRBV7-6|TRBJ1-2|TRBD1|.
CASSRLTGAGRMRGYTF
TGTGCCAGCAGCCGACTGACAGGGGCCGGCAGAATGAGAGGCTACACCTTC
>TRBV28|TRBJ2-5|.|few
CASTRGETQYF
TGTGCCAGCACTAGGGGAGAGACCCAGTACTTC
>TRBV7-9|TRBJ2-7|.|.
CASTRGQTVGRGQYF
TGTGCCAGCACCCGAGGCCAAACTGTCGGCAGAGGGCAGTACTTC
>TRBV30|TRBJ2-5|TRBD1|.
CACYRGAETQYF
TGTGCCTGTTACAGGGGCGCAGAGACCCAGTACTTC
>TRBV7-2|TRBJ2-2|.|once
CASSLYLARPGGAGELFF
TGTGCCAGCAGCTTATATCTAGCGCGGCCGGGCGGCGCCGGGGAGCTGTTTTTT
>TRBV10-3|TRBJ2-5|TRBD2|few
CAITSSGDQETQYF
TGTGCCATCACATCTAGCGGGGACCAAGAGACCCAGTACTTC
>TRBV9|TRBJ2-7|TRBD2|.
CASSVGSGRARSYEQYF
TGTGCCAGCAGCGTAGGGAGCGGGAGGGCCCGGTCCTACGAGCAGTACTTC
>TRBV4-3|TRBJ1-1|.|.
CASSQRRNSNTEAFF
TGCGCCAGCAGCCAACGTCGAAACTCGAACACTGAAGCTTTCTTT
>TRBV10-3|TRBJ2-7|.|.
CAIADSYEQYF
TGTGCCATTGCGGATTCCTACGAGCAGTACTTC
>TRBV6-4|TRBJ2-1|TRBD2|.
CASSQTSGAYNEQFF
TGTGCCAGCAGTCAGACTAGCGGGGCTTACAATGAGCAGTTCTTC
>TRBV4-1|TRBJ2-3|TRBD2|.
CASSQGGLAGGPLDTQYF
TGCGCCAGCAGCCAAGGGGGGTTAGCGGGAGGACCTCTCGATACGCAGTATTTT
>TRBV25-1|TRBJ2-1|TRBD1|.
CASNPRGQGEDEQFF
TGTGCCAGCAACCCGAGGGGACAGGGGGAGGATGAGCAGTTCTTC
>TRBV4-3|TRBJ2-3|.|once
CASSLLADWTDTQYF
TGCGCCAGCAGCCTCTTAGCGGACTGGACCGATACGCAGTATTTT
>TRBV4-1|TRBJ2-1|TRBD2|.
CASSQDRTSALYNEQFF
TGCGCCAGCAGCCAAGATCGGACTAGCGCCCTATACAATGAGCAGTTCTTC
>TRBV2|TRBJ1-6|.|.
CASSEAQYSPLHF
TGTGCCAGCAGTGAGGCCCAATATTCACCCCTCCACTTT
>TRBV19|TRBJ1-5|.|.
CASSIGWRRGDSNQPQHF
TGTGCCAGTAGTATAGGGTGGCGCAGGGGCGATAGCAATCAGCCCCAGCATTTT
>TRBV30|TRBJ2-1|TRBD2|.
CAWSFGRAGVANEQFF
TGTGCCTGGAGTTTTGGCCGGGCGGGAGTTGCAAATGAGCAGTTCTTC
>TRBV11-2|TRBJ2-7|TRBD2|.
CASSLEWLAAEQYF
TGTGCCAGCAGCTTAGAGTGGCTAGCGGCTGAGCAGTACTTC
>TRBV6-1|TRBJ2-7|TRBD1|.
CASSTQTGGVEQYF
TGTGCCAGCAGTACCCAGACAGGGGGGGTAGAGCAGTACTTC
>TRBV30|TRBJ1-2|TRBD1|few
CAWRSPGGYGYTF
TGTGCCTGGAGATCCCCAGGGGGCTATGGCTACACCTTC
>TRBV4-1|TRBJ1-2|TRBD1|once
CASSQATQGVGYGYTF
TGCGCCAGCAGCCAAGCTACCCAGGGGGTAGGCTATGGCTACACCTTC
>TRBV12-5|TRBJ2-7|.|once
CASARDTPYEQYF
TGTGCTAGTGCCCGGGACACTCCCTACGAGCAGTACTTC
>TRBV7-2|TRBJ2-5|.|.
CASSPRVGETQYF
TGTGCCAGCAGCCCCCGGGTAGGAGAGACCCAGTACTTC
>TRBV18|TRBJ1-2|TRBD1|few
CASSPDRADGYTF
TGTGCCAGCTCACCAGACAGGGCGGACGGCTACACCTTC
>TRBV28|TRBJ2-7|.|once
CASAPLVTPGSYEQYF
TGTGCCAGCGCCCCATTGGTGACTCCTGGTTCCTACGAGCAGTACTTC
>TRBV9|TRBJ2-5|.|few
CASSVSQETQYF
TGTGCCAGCAGCGTCTCCCAAGAGACCCAGTACTTC
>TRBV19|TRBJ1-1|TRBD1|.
CASSSPRDRGSTEAFF
TGTGCCAGTAGTAGCCCCCGGGACAGGGGAAGCACTGAAGCTTTCTTT
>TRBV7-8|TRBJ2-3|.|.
CASSLGGLTSTDTQYF
TGTGCCAGCAGCTTAGGTGGTTTAACTAGCACAGATACGCAGTATTTT
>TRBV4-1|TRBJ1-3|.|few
CASSGTEGTVLLRNTIYF
TGCGCCAGCAGCGGAACTGAGGGCACAGTCCTCCTTCGAAACACCATATATTTT
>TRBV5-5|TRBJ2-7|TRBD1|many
CASSDGTAENEQYF
TGTGCCAGCAGCGACGGGACAGCCGAGAACGAGCAGTACTTC
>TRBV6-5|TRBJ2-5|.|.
CASSYGERETQYF
TGTGCCAGCAGTTACGGGGAGCGAGAGACCCAGTACTTC
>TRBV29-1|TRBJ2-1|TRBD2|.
CSVDLPAAGGDEQFF
TGCAGCGTTGACCTCCCCGCGGCGGGAGGGGATGAGCAGTTCTTC
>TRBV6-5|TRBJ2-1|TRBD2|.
CASSKPGLAGGPEFF
TGTGCCAGCAGTAAACCGGGACTAGCGGGAGGGCCAGAGTTCTTC
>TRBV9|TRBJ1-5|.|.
CASSVYDTGNQPQHF
TGTGCCAGCAGCGTTTACGACACCGGCAATCAGCCCCAGCATTTT
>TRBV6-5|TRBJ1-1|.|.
CASSQQGGTEAFF
TGTGCCAGCAGTCAACAGGGTGGGACTGAAGCTTTCTTT
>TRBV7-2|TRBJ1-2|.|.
CASSFLFTGYGYTF
TGTGCCAGCAGCTTTCTATTTACGGGCTATGGCTACACCTTC
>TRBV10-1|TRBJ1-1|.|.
CASSERGDTEAFF
TGCGCCAGCAGTGAGCGGGGGGACACTGAAGCTTTCTTT
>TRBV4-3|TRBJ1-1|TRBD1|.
CASSHRQGAEDTEAFF
TGCGCCAGCAGCCACCGACAGGGGGCGGAGGACACTGAAGCTTTCTTT
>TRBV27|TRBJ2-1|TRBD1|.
CAIRTGPGNEQFF
TGTGCCATCCGGACAGGCCCCGGTAATGAGCAGTTCTTC
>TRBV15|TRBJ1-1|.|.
CATGGVNTEAFF
TGTGCCACCGGGGGGGTGAACACTGAAGCTTTCTTT